This T cell receptor beta chain was found in a study of relationships among human T cell subsets. Findings of the study overall: Bead-based sorting did not rule out CD4+CD8+ double-positive cells.

Semiquantitative ARM-PCR amplified T cell receptor alpha and beta CDR3 regions from mRNA. In ARM-PCR, communal superprimers followed tagged nested gene-specific primers for exponential amplification. Nested primers were removed by exonuclease before the second PCR round. A single record per CDR3 protein comes from TCRdb applying MiXCR to the multiplex PCR reads. The profile covers more than 8,500 distinct CDR3 sequences, with roughly 54% appearing a single time and under 6.5% taken by the ten largest. The CD45RA-negative fraction was bead-selected with anti-CD45RO to obtain memory T cells. As concerns this clonotype: The target antigen is unknown.

Germline values: CDR1 MDHEN, CDR2 SYDVKM. Trimming stripped 4 bases from V and 1 base from J, with 14 bases between. This CDR3 comprises 16 residues. The sample taken for sequencing was memory T cells sorted from blood. This chain uses TRBV28 with TRBJ2-1; tentatively, D is TRBD2 (7 bases). This clonotype was sampled from a man aged 35 to 55 in good health. The CDR3 nucleotides are TGTGCCAGCAGTTCGGCGGGGGCTCGGTCCTACAATGAGCAGTTCTTC. This encodes CASSSAGARSYNEQFF.